Sequencing of this T cell receptor beta chain was carried out in a study of shared clonotypes between healthy human individuals (dated by TCRdb to about 2020). As for the study more broadly: The cohort comprised a couple of women and a few men aged 18 to 49 years. For each donor, CD4 naive and CD4 memory were each run on three plates, CD8 naive on two plates, and CD8 memory on one plate. To estimate repertoire size and how much clonotypes are shared between individuals, the study performed deep sequencing of blood TCR repertoires from roughly five healthy adults. To increase sequencing depth and limit assay-specific biases, TCR repertoire library preparation and sequencing were carried out by different laboratories using diverse techniques. Leukapheresis yielded between about 0.85 and 9 billion PBMCs per donor.

In the germline V gene, CDR1 corresponds to MNHEY and CDR2 to SVGAGI. The CDR3 contains 13 residues, cysteine and phenylalanine counted. Only the CDR3 DNA is retained, 39 bases long and in frame from the first base. This clone was found a few times. Its cognate antigen has yet to be identified. The record has no base qualities; no much larger clone is one base away. Overall results and qualifications from the work: Pairwise subsampling indicated that sequencing depth was expected to affect the degree of clonotype sharing among donors. Only blood was sampled, and tissue TCR repertoires likely differ from those in blood. Rarefaction of sorted-subset datasets indicated incomplete sequencing despite the large sequencing depth. The small number of donors limited the genetic and exposure-history diversity represented. Naive subsets generally had larger estimated clonotype richness than memory subsets. Compared with non-shared clonotypes, clonotypes shared by all four sorted-subset donors had higher generation probabilities. When several donors were compared, the shared fraction of clonotypes was about 5.5% for naive CD4, approximately 3.5% for naive CD8, 2.3% for memory CD4, and 0.35% to 0.4% for memory CD8.

For the CD8 naive samples, CD45RO-negative cells were positively selected for CCR7, yielding a CD45RA+CCR7+ population from which TemRA cells were excluded. Healthy HIV-negative adults with no recently reported acute infections or vaccinations were included as donors. All donors were Caucasian adults living in Nashville, Tennessee, USA. Blood was obtained by leukapheresis, after which PBMCs were separated by Ficoll-Histopaque density gradient centrifugation and cryopreserved in liquid nitrogen vapor phase. Analytical flow cytometry was used to check the purity and quantity of each magnetically sorted T cell population. Genomic DNA was isolated from each sorted fraction and quantified by UV absorbance on a Nanodrop 2000c. Using the deep immunoSEQ assay, multiplex PCR amplified TCR CDR3 regions from genomic DNA. Extracted genomic DNA from each cell subset was spread evenly across all wells of several immunoSEQ 96-well plates, with each plate serving as a replicate. For sorted subsets, each replicate PCR was loaded with about 0.2 ug genomic DNA, equivalent to about 30,000 T cell genomes. The purified libraries were quantified using a Qubit 3.0 fluorometer, sized with a Bioanalyzer 2100, and then quantified again using the KAPA Library Quantification kit. Each immunoSEQ 96-well plate was sequenced on its own single-read 150-cycle Illumina NextSeq 550 flow cell. On the authors' methods: Because only junctional sequences without quality scores were contained in the immunoSEQ output, filtering matching that applied to full-length reads could not be performed. To assign V/J genes and CDR3, sequences were annotated using PyIR, a Python wrapper for IgBLAST v1.9, with IMGT germline references. Any read was removed if the V/J assignment was weak (E-value above 1e-6), the CDR3 was missing, or the read contained stop codons, out-of-frame junctions, or ambiguous translated residues. V3J clonotypes were defined as sequences sharing the same inferred V gene, J gene, and CDR3 amino acid sequence. The percentage overlap between two repertoires was calculated by dividing the number of shared unique clonotypes by the size of the smaller repertoire. Richness of each repertoire was evaluated using RTK rarefaction, the Chao1 estimator, and Recon v2.1 estimates of unobserved clonotypes. For all TCRbeta clonotypes obtained by the gDNA method from several donors, generation probabilities were computed with OLGA. TCRdb re-hosts the immuneACCESS table, in-frame sequences only. Its copies lack some clones; in the studies checked, an unresolved V gene accounts for under half of them, and the cause for the rest is not known. Clone size and V and J calls were adopted from that table, with D and trimming inferred from the DNA. The sample table contains about 2.1 million clones; only one count was recorded for 80% to 95% of them. The ten largest make up under 2% of the sample.

Input material: naive CD8+ T cells from PBMCs. The cell subset or site label, read with the paper, signifies: CD45RA+CCR7+. The chain is assembled from TRBV6-5 and TRBJ1-4, with no reliable assignment of the D segment. The origin of this receptor is a man aged 18 to 30 in good health. Some clones in this sample may be carry-over from other donors' samples. Here is the DNA: TGTGCAGCGATAGGCGGAACTAATGAAAAACTGTTTTTT. This codes for CAAIGGTNEKLFF.